The clone carrying this TCR beta chain was detected only a few times. Antigen: not known. This specimen comes from a study of beta chain features in type 1 diabetes. Overall study: Age, gender, cell numbers and subset yield matched between patients and controls.

Points from the study as a whole: When cDNA is sequenced, cells with high TCR expression could be over-represented. The naive, central memory and Treg TCRB repertoires showed an apparent similarity that was greater among patients than among healthy donors. PCR might pick shorter templates more often, in the same way for patients and controls. TCRB CDR3s were moderately but significantly shorter in Type 1 diabetes patients in all four CD4+ subsets.

The junction had 9 bases not matched to a gene; V was cut back by 2 bases and J by 6 bases. CDR3 length: 16 amino acids. CDR1 is LNHDA, CDR2 SQIVND, per germline (reference sequence). Reverse transcribing all isolated RNA meant expressed TCRB transcripts were sequenced. Assay: immunoSEQ multiplex PCR; the TCRdb copy retains only in-frame clones and omits some. The sample has around 710,000 clones; approximately 13% are singletons. Sample: naive CD4+ T cells from blood. The sequence was collected from a man younger than 45 with type 1 diabetes. This chain connects TRBV19 to TRBJ1-3; 8 bases line up with TRBD1. The CDR3 DNA sequence: TGTGCCAGTAGTATACCGCGACAGGGGATGGAAAACACCATATATTTT. Protein product: CASSIPRQGMENTIYF. Full variable domain (missing parts from reference TRBV19 and TRBJ1-3): DGGITQSPKYLFRKEGQNVTLSCEQNLNHDAMYWYRQDPGQGLRLIYYSQIVNDFQKGDIAEGYSVSREKKESFPLTVTSAQKNPTAFYLCASSIPRQGMENTIYFGEGSWLTVV.